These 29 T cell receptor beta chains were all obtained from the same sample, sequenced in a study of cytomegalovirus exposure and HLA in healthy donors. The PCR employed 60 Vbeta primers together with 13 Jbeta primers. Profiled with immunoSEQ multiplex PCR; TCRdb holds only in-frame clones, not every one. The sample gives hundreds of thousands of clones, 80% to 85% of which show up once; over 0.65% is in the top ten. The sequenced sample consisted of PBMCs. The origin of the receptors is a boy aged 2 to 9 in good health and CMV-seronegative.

CDR3 amino acids: CASSLAPFPGGYEQYF. CDR3 nucleotide sequence: TGTGCCAGCAGCTTAGCCCCCTTTCCGGGGGGGTACGAGCAGTACTTC. The V and J genes are TRBV11-2 and TRBJ2-7; 8 bases agree with TRBD2. CDR1 and CDR2 (germline): SGHAT, FQNNGV. This CDR3 comprises 16 residues. The V segment lost 1 base and the J segment 4 bases; nucleotides outside the gene matches: 9.

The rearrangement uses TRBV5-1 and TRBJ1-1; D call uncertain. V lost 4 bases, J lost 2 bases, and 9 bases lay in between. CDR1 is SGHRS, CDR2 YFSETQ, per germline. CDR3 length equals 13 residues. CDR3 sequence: CASSKEVNTEAFF. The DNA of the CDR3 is TGCGCCAGCAGCAAGGAGGTTAACACTGAAGCTTTCTTT.

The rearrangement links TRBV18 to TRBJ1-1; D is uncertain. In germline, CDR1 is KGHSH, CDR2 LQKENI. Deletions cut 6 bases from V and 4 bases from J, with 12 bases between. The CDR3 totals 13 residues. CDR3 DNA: TGTGCCAGCTCCTATCAGGTTGGCACTGAAGCTTTCTTT. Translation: CASSYQVGTEAFF. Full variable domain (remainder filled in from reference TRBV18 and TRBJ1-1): NAGVMQNPRHLVRRRGQEARLRCSPMKGHSHVYWYRQLPEEGLKFMVYLQKENIIDESGMPKERFSAEFPKEGPSILRIQQVVRGDSAAYFCASSYQVGTEAFFGQGTRLTVV.

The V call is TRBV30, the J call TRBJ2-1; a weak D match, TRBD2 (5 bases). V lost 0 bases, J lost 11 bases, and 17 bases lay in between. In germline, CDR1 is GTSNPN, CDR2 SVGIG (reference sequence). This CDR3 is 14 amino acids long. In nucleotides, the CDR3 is TGTGCCTGGAGTGTACCCCCCCAGCGGCCTAAGCAGTTCTTC. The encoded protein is CAWSVPPQRPKQFF.

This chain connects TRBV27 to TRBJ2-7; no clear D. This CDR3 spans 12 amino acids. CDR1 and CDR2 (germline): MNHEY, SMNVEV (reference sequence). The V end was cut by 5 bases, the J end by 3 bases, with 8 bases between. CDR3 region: CASSGTGYEQYF. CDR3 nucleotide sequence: TGTGCCAGCAGTGGAACGGGCTACGAGCAGTACTTC.

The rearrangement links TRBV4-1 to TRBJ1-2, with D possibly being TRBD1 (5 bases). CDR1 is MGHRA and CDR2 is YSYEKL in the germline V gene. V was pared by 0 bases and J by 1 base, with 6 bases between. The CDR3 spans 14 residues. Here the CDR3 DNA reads TGCGCCAGCAGCCAAGAGGGACTTAACTATGGCTACACCTTC. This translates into CASSQEGLNYGYTF.

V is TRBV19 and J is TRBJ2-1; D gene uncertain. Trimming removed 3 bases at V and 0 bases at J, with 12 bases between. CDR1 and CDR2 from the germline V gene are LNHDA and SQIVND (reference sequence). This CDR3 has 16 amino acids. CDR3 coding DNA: TGTGCCAGTAGTATCCTCCGGGTAAGCTCCTACAATGAGCAGTTCTTC. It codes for CASSILRVSSYNEQFF.

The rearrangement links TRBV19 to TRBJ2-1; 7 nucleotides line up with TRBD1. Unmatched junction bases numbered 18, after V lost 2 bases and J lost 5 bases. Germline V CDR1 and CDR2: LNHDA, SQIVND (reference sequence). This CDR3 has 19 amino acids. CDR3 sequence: CASSINFGDRVFEDNEQFF. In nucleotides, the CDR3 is TGTGCCAGTAGTATAAATTTCGGAGACAGGGTTTTTGAGGACAATGAGCAGTTCTTC. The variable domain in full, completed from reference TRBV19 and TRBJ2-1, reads DGGITQSPKYLFRKEGQNVTLSCEQNLNHDAMYWYRQDPGQGLRLIYYSQIVNDFQKGDIAEGYSVSREKKESFPLTVTSAQKNPTAFYLCASSINFGDRVFEDNEQFFGPGTRLTVL.

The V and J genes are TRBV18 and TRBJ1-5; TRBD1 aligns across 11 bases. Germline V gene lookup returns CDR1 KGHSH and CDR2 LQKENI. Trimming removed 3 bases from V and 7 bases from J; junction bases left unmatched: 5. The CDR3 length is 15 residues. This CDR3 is CASSPRDRGNQPQHF. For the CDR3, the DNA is TGTGCCAGCTCACCCCGGGACAGGGGGAACCAGCCCCAGCATTTT.

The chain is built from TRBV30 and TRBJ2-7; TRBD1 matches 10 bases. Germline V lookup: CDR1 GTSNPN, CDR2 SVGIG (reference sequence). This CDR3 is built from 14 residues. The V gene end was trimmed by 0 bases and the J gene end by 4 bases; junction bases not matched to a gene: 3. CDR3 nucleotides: TGTGCCTGGAGTGTTTTGGACAGGGGGTACGAGCAGTACTTC. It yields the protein CAWSVLDRGYEQYF.

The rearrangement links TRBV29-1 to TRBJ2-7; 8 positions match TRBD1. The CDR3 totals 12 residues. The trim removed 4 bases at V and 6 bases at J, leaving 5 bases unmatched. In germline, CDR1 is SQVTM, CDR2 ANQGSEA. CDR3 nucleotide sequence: TGCAGCGTTGCGGACAGGGTAGGCGAGCAGTACTTC. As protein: CSVADRVGEQYF.

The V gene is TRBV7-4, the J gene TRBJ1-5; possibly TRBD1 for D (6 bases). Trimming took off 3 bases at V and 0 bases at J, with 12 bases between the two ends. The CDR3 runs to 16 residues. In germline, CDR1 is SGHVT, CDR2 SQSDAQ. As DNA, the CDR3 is TGTGCCAGCAGCTTGGGGGGGCATATTAGCAATCAGCCCCAGCATTTT. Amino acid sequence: CASSLGGHISNQPQHF.

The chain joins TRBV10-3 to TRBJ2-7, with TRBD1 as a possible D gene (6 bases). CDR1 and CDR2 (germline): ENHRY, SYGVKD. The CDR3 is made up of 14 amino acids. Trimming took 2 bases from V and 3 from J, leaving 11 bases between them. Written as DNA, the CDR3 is TGTGCCATCAGTGAGGTGGACAGTCTCTACGAGCAGTACTTC. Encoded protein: CAISEVDSLYEQYF.

CDR3 region: CASSSTHTDIQYF. CDR3 DNA: TGCGCCAGCAGCTCAACTCATACCGACATTCAGTACTTC. This chain uses TRBV5-1 with TRBJ2-4; no definite D call. The CDR3 totals 13 residues. Trimming took 3 bases from V and 8 from J, leaving 12 bases between them. CDR1 and CDR2 (germline): SGHRS, YFSETQ.

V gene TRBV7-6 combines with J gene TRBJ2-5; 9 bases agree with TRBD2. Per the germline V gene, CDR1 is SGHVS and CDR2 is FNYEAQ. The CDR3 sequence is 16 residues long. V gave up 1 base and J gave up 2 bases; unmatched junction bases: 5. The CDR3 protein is CASSLGSGGSQETQYF. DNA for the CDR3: TGTGCCAGCAGCTTAGGGAGCGGGGGGTCACAAGAGACCCAGTACTTC.

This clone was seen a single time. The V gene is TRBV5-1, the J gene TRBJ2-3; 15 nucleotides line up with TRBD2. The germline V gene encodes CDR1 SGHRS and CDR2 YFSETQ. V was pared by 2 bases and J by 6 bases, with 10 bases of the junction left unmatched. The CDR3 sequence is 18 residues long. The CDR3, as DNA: TGCGCCAGCAGCTTCCGGACTAGCGGGAGGGCCCTCGGCGATACGCAGTATTTT. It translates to CASSFRTSGRALGDTQYF. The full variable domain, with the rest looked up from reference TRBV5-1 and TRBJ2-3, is KAGVTQTPRYLIKTRGQQVTLSCSPISGHRSVSWYQQTPGQGLQFLFEYFSETQRNKGNFPGRFSGRQFSNSRSEMNVSTLELGDSALYLCASSFRTSGRALGDTQYFGPGTRLTVL.

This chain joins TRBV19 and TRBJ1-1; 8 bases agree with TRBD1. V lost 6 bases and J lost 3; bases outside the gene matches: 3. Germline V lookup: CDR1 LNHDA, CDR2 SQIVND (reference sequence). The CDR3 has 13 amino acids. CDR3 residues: CASRTGVHTEAFF. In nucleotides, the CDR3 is TGTGCCAGTAGGACAGGGGTCCACACTGAAGCTTTCTTT.

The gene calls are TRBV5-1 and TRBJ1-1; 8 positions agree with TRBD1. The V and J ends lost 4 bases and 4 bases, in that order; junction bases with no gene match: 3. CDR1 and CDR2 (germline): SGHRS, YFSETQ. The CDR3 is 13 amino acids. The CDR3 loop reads CASSHGQGTEAFF. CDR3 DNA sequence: TGCGCCAGCAGCCATGGACAGGGCACTGAAGCTTTCTTT.

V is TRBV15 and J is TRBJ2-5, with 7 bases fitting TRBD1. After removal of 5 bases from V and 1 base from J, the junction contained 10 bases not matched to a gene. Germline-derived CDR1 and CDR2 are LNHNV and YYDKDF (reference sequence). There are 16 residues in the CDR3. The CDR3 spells CATSAPGQTTQETQYF. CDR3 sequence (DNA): TGTGCCACCAGCGCCCCGGGACAGACAACCCAAGAGACCCAGTACTTC.

CDR3 loop: CASSKGQAPYGYTF. The CDR3 DNA is TGTGCCAGCAGTAAAGGACAGGCCCCTTATGGCTACACCTTC. This chain connects TRBV6-5 to TRBJ1-2; 7 nucleotides line up with TRBD1. This CDR3 region has 14 residues. V gave up 5 bases and J gave up 5 bases; unmatched junction bases: 8. Germline V gene sequence: CDR1 MNHEY, CDR2 SVGAGI.

The DNA for the CDR3 is TGTGCCAGCAGTTACGAGGGGGCTGAGCAGTTCTTC. It is translated as CASSYEGAEQFF. The V and J genes are TRBV6-6 and TRBJ2-1; TRBD1 matches at 7 bases. The CDR3 contains 12 residues. V dropped 2 bases and J dropped 9; count of bases not matched to a gene: 1. From germline, CDR1 is MNHNY and CDR2 SVGAGI (reference sequence).

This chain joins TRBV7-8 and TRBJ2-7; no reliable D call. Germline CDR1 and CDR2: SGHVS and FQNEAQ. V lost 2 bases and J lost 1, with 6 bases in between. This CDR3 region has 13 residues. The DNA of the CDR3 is TGTGCCAGCAGCTTAATCGGGTCCTACGAGCAGTACTTC. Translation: CASSLIGSYEQYF.

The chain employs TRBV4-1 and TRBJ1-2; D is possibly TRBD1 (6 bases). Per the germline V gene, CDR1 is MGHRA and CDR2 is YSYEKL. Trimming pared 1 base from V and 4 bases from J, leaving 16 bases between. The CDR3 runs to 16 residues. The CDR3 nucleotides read TGCGCCAGCAGCCAAGGTCTATTACAGGGTGTCTATGGCTACACCTTC. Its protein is CASSQGLLQGVYGYTF.

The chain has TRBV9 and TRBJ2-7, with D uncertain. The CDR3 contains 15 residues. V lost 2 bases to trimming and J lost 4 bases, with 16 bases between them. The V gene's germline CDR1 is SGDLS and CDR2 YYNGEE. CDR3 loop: CASSVGGQSPYEQYF. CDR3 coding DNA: TGTGCCAGCAGCGTTGGCGGCCAAAGCCCGTACGAGCAGTACTTC.

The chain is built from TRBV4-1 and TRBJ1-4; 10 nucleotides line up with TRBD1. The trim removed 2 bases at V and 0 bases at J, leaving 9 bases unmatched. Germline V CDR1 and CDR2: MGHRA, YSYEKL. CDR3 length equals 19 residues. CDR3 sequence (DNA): TGCGCCAGCAGCCAACGTGGACAGGGGGAACCTACAACTAATGAAAAACTGTTTTTT. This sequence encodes CASSQRGQGEPTTNEKLFF.

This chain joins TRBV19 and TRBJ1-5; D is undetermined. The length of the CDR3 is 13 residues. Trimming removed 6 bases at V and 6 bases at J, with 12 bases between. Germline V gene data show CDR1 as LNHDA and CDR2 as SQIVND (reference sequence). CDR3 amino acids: CASSDRAAQPQHF. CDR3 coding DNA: TGTGCCAGTAGCGACCGAGCGGCTCAGCCCCAGCATTTT.

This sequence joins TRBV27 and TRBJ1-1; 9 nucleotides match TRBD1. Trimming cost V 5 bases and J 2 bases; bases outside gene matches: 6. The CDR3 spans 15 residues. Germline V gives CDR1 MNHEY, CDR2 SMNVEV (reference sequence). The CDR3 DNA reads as TGTGCCAGCAGTCCGACAGGGGGGATAAACACTGAAGCTTTCTTT. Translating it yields CASSPTGGINTEAFF.

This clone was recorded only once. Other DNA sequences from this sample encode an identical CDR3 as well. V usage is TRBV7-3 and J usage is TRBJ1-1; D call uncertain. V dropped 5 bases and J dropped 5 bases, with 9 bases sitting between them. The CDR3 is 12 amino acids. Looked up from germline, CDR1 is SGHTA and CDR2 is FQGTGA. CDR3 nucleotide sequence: TGTGCCAGCAGCCCTACGGGGACTGAAGCTTTCTTT. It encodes CASSPTGTEAFF.

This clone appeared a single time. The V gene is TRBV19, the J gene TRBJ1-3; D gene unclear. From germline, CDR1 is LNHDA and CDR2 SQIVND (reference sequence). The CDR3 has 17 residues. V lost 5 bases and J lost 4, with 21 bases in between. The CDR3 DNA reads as TGTGCCAGTAGTTCCCGACTGATGGCCGAGGAGGGAAACACCATATATTTT. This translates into CASSSRLMAEEGNTIYF.